A selection of T cell receptor beta chains follows, all from one sample in a study of cytomegalovirus exposure and HLA in healthy donors. Some clones are missing from TCRdb's copy, which holds only in-frame ones; the method was immunoSEQ multiplex PCR. The sample consists of 90,000 to 120,000 clones, 81% of them appearing once. The specimen sequenced was PBMCs. These TCRs come from a man between 25 and 39 years old in good health and CMV-seronegative. Each CDR3 is given with its conserved first and last residue. Fields, in order: V gene, J gene, D gene, clone size, CDR3 DNA, CDR3 protein. A D gene is named only where the DNA matches it firmly. Size values are once, few and many counts, or a class for expanded clones, and some rows have none.

>TRBV21-1|TRBJ2-5|.|.
TGTGCCAGCAGCCCGACAGGGATTCAAGAGACCCAGTACTTC
CASSPTGIQETQYF
>TRBV5-1|TRBJ1-1|.|.
TGCGCCAGCAGCTTAGGGGTAGGAGGGGAGCGGGCTTTCTTT
CASSLGVGGERAFF
>TRBV6-4|TRBJ2-7|TRBD2|few
TGTGCCAGCAGTCCCACAGCGGGGGAAGGGCGGGAGCAGTACTTC
CASSPTAGEGREQYF
>TRBV27|TRBJ1-2|.|.
TGTGCCAGCAGTTTACAAGGACTATATGGCTACACCTTC
CASSLQGLYGYTF
>TRBV30|TRBJ2-7|TRBD2|.
TGTGCCTGGAGTAGGAGGGATAGCGGGAAGTACGAGCAGTACTTC
CAWSRRDSGKYEQYF
>TRBV4-1|TRBJ1-6|TRBD1|.
TGCGCCAGCAGCCAAGATCGAACAGGGGGATCACCCCTCCACTTT
CASSQDRTGGSPLHF
>TRBV27|TRBJ1-2|.|.
TGTGCCAGCAGTTCTGTGACAGGAGTCTATGGCTACACCTTC
CASSSVTGVYGYTF
>TRBV6-5|TRBJ2-5|.|.
TGTGCCAGCAAGGGGGAGACCCAGTACTTC
CASKGETQYF
>TRBV28|TRBJ2-3|TRBD2|.
TGTGCCAGCAGATTAGCGGGAGGGAGCACAGATACGCAGTATTTT
CASRLAGGSTDTQYF
>TRBV5-6|TRBJ1-1|TRBD1|.
TGTGCCAGCAGTCAGGGACAGGGGTTTGCAGCTTTCTTT
CASSQGQGFAAFF
>TRBV5-1|TRBJ1-2|.|.
TGCGCCAGCAGCTTGGATGCGGGGGGCTATGGCTACACCTTC
CASSLDAGGYGYTF
>TRBV7-6|TRBJ1-2|TRBD1|.
TGTGCCAGCAGCCGGGACAGGGGGATCGATGGCTACACCTTC
CASSRDRGIDGYTF
>TRBV29-1|TRBJ2-7|TRBD1|.
TGCAGCGTTGAAGGCGTACAGGGGTCCTCCTACGAGCAGTACTTC
CSVEGVQGSSYEQYF
>TRBV5-1|TRBJ2-1|.|.
TGCGCCAGCAGTGAGCAGGCCATTCCCAATGAGCAGTTCTTC
CASSEQAIPNEQFF
>TRBV4-1|TRBJ1-4|.|.
TGCGCCAGCAGCCATTGGAGGAATGAAAAACTGTTTTTT
CASSHWRNEKLFF
>TRBV6-5|TRBJ2-3|TRBD1|.
TGTGCCAGCAATCCGGGACAGGGGACAGATACGCAGTATTTT
CASNPGQGTDTQYF
>TRBV12-5|TRBJ2-1|.|.
TGTGCTAGTGGTTTGCAGAGGATTCATGAGCAGTTCTTC
CASGLQRIHEQFF
>TRBV28|TRBJ2-1|TRBD2|few
TGTGCCAGCAGCCCTAGCGGGAGGGAGAATGAGCAGTTCTTC
CASSPSGRENEQFF
>TRBV5-1|TRBJ1-1|.|.
TGCGCCAGCAGCTTGTCGGGACAGAACACTGAAGCTTTCTTT
CASSLSGQNTEAFF
>TRBV5-1|TRBJ2-5|.|.
TGCGCCAGCACCCTCAACTCTCGAGAGACCCAGTACTTC
CASTLNSRETQYF
>TRBV14|TRBJ2-1|TRBD2|.
TGTGCCAGCAGCCAACTCCCGGGACTAAGCTCCTACAATGAGCAGTTCTTC
CASSQLPGLSSYNEQFF
>TRBV2|TRBJ2-7|.|.
TGTGCCAGCAGTGTAAGCCCTTCCTACGAGCAGTACTTC
CASSVSPSYEQYF
>TRBV5-6|TRBJ1-6|.|few
TGTGCCAGCAGCTTGGCCGGGACATGGAATTCACCCCTCCACTTT
CASSLAGTWNSPLHF
>TRBV6-5|TRBJ2-3|TRBD1|.
TGTGCCAGCAGCCAGGACAGGGGGCTGACAGATACGCAGTATTTT
CASSQDRGLTDTQYF
>TRBV25-1|TRBJ1-1|.|many
TGTGCCAGCAGTGGGCGTTGGGGAGCCCCTGAAGCTTTCTTT
CASSGRWGAPEAFF
>TRBV7-8|TRBJ1-2|.|.
TGTGCCAGCAGCTTGACGGCGACAAGTCCGCTCTATGGCTACACCTTC
CASSLTATSPLYGYTF
>TRBV2|TRBJ2-7|.|.
TGTGCCAGCGCGTGGAGGGACTACGAGCAGTACTTC
CASAWRDYEQYF
>TRBV15|TRBJ2-5|.|.
TGTGCCACCAGCAGAGGAACAGGGAAGGAGACCCAGTACTTC
CATSRGTGKETQYF
>TRBV6-5|TRBJ2-4|TRBD1|.
TGTGCCAGCGAGACAGGGGGGGCCAAAAACATTCAGTACTTC
CASETGGAKNIQYF
>TRBV29-1|TRBJ2-1|.|.
TGCAGCGTTGGAGACCTAAGGGGACTGCTCGATGAGCAGTTCTTC
CSVGDLRGLLDEQFF
>TRBV4-1|TRBJ2-1|TRBD1|.
TGCGCCAGCAGCCGGCCAGGACAGGGCAGGTTCAATGAGCAGTTCTTC
CASSRPGQGRFNEQFF